The 27 T cell receptor beta chains presented below share a single source sample, sequenced in a study of blood T cell repertoires in COVID-19. Only in-frame clones appear in the TCRdb table, and some are missing; sequencing was by immunoSEQ multiplex PCR. The sample consists of about 62,000 clones, about 88% of them appearing once. The specimen sequenced was peripheral blood. The receptors come from a man aged 65 to 79 with acute or convalescent COVID-19.

The J gene is TRBJ2-2, the V gene TRBV25-1; D unresolved. There are 15 residues in the CDR3. Trimming left V 2 bases short and J 1 base short, with 8 bases between. CDR1 and CDR2 (germline): MGHDK, SYGVNS. CDR3 loop: CASSEAGMNTGELFF. In DNA, the CDR3 is TGTGCCAGCAGTGAAGCAGGCATGAACACCGGGGAGCTGTTTTTT. The full variable domain, its missing parts supplied by reference TRBV25-1 and TRBJ2-2, is EADIYQTPRYLVIGTGKKITLECSQTMGHDKMYWYQQDPGMELHLIHYSYGVNSTEKGDLSSESTVSRIRTEHFPLTLESARPSHTSQYLCASSEAGMNTGELFFGEGSRLTVL.

This clone was detected only once. The chain joins TRBV6-5 to TRBJ2-1; D not certain. V was trimmed by 2 bases and J by 5 bases, leaving 10 bases between them. Germline V gives CDR1 MNHEY, CDR2 SVGAGI. The CDR3 runs 14 residues. The CDR3 here is CASSYHILNNEQFF. The DNA for the CDR3 is TGTGCCAGCAGTTACCACATATTGAACAATGAGCAGTTCTTC.

V usage is TRBV19 and J usage is TRBJ2-3; possible D gene TRBD2, 6 bases. Germline lookup yields CDR1 LNHDA and CDR2 SQIVND (reference sequence). This CDR3 is built from 13 residues. V shed 9 bases and J shed 7 bases, with 17 bases lying between them. The CDR3 DNA reads as TGTGCCAGCAACCAGGGACTTTCATATACGCAGTATTTT. Protein product: CASNQGLSYTQYF.

The gene calls are TRBV6-5 and TRBJ1-3; D might be TRBD1 (5 bases). V was trimmed by 6 bases and J by 2 bases, leaving 11 bases between them. CDR1 and CDR2 (germline): MNHEY, SVGAGI. This CDR3 region has 14 residues. DNA for the CDR3: TGTGCCAGCAGCCCGACACAGGCTGGAAACACCATATATTTT. This codes for CASSPTQAGNTIYF.

The count of this clone is one. The V and J genes are TRBV3-1 (or the pseudogene TRBV3-2) and TRBJ2-3; D gene uncertain. The CDR3 contains 15 residues. Trimming removed 4 bases at V and 2 bases at J, with 13 bases between. Germline loops: CDR1 LGHDT, CDR2 YNNKEL (reference sequence). The CDR3 bases are TGTGCCAGCAGCCGAAAACCCGGGTCCACAGATACGCAGTATTTT. It translates to CASSRKPGSTDTQYF.

This chain links TRBV2 with TRBJ1-2; unclear D gene. This CDR3 region has 13 residues. With 4 bases removed from V and 8 bases from J, the gap between germline ends came to 14 bases. CDR1 is SNHLY, CDR2 FYNNEI, per germline. CDR3 coding DNA: TGTGCCAGCAGTGCCGAACTGGGAGGGGGCTACACCTTC. Its protein is CASSAELGGGYTF. The variable domain in full, completed from reference TRBV2 and TRBJ1-2, reads EPEVTQTPSHQVTQMGQEVILRCVPISNHLYFYWYRQILGQKVEFLVSFYNNEISEKSEIFDDQFSVERPDGSNFTLKIRSTKLEDSAMYFCASSAELGGGYTFGSGTRLTVV.

The V gene is TRBV3-1 (or the pseudogene TRBV3-2), the J gene TRBJ2-5; D is undetermined. This CDR3 spans 14 amino acids. The V gene's germline CDR1 is LGHDT and CDR2 YNNKEL (reference sequence). Trimming took 2 bases from V and 4 from J, leaving 11 bases between them. The CDR3, as DNA: TGTGCCAGCAGCCAATTCGCCGGTCCAGAGACCCAGTACTTC. The encoded protein is CASSQFAGPETQYF.

This clone was picked up one time. This rearrangement joins TRBV4-1 to TRBJ2-7, with D perhaps matching TRBD1 (6 bases). This CDR3 comprises 18 residues. Germline V lookup: CDR1 MGHRA, CDR2 YSYEKL. V dropped 1 base and J dropped 0 bases, with 19 bases sitting between them. CDR3 DNA sequence: TGCGCCAGCAGCCAAGCTACGACCGGGACACTTTACTCCTACGAGCAGTACTTC. Translation gives CASSQATTGTLYSYEQYF.

This clone was counted a few times. This sequence joins TRBV3-1 (or the pseudogene TRBV3-2) and TRBJ2-7, with 7 nucleotides matching TRBD1. The CDR3 is 12 amino acids. V was pared by 6 bases and J by 6 bases, with 5 bases of the junction left unmatched. CDR1 is LGHDT, CDR2 YNNKEL, per germline (reference sequence). CDR3 nucleotides: TGTGCCAGCAGAGCCCCAGGGGGCGAGCAGTACTTC. Translation gives CASRAPGGEQYF.

This clone has just a few counts. The CDR3 DNA follows: TGTGCCAGTAGTATCCGAGCTGGGGAGCTGTTTTTT. Its protein is CASSIRAGELFF. This chain links TRBV19 with TRBJ2-2, with D uncertain. CDR3 length equals 12 residues. The germline CDR1 and CDR2 sequences are LNHDA and SQIVND (reference sequence). V lost 3 bases and J 8 bases, leaving 7 bases between the germline ends.

The CDR3 loop reads CASSLNKAEAFF. CDR3 bases: TGTGCCAGCAGCCTTAATAAAGCCGAAGCTTTCTTT. This chain links TRBV28 with TRBJ1-1, with D unresolved. The CDR3 extends over 12 amino acids. Germline-derived CDR1 and CDR2 are MDHEN and SYDVKM. V was cut by 6 bases and J by 8 bases, with 13 bases left in between.

The chain recombines TRBV29-1 with TRBJ2-1; D is perhaps TRBD2 (5 bases). V shed 7 bases and J shed 5 bases, with 12 bases lying between them. The CDR3 length is 12 residues. CDR1 and CDR2 (germline): SQVTM, ANQGSEA. CDR3 in DNA: TGCAGCGACCTCCACGGGGACAATGAGCAGTTCTTC. Translating it yields CSDLHGDNEQFF.

The chain uses TRBV13 and TRBJ1-2, with TRBD1 identical over 7 bases. Germline CDR1 reads PRHDT; CDR2 reads FYEKMQ (reference sequence). After removal of 0 bases from V and 4 bases from J, the junction contained 5 bases not matched to a gene. The CDR3 is 15 residues long. The CDR3 nucleotides are TGTGCCAGCAGCTTAGGCAACAGGGGCGGCTATGGCTACACCTTC. Translated, it gives CASSLGNRGGYGYTF.

This rearrangement joins TRBV5-1 to TRBJ1-2, with no clear D. This CDR3 is built from 14 residues. V lost 0 bases to trimming and J lost 3 bases, with 9 bases between them. The germline gives CDR1 SGHRS, CDR2 YFSETQ. CDR3 amino acids: CASSLDTDYYGYTF. CDR3 coding DNA: TGCGCCAGCAGCTTGGATACAGATTACTATGGCTACACCTTC.

The chain combines TRBV19 with TRBJ1-5; 8 bases are a match to TRBD1. Germline CDR1 is LNHDA and CDR2 is SQIVND (reference sequence). CDR3 length: 13 residues. V gave up 10 bases and J gave up 3 bases; unmatched junction bases: 5. The CDR3 sequence: CATQDRDNQPQHF. The DNA for the CDR3 is TGTGCCACCCAGGACAGGGACAATCAGCCCCAGCATTTT.

The chain uses TRBV2 and TRBJ1-5; tentatively, D is TRBD1 (6 bases). In germline, CDR1 is SNHLY, CDR2 FYNNEI. This CDR3 comprises 17 residues. Trimming removed 0 bases at V and 0 bases at J, with 12 bases between. CDR3 amino acids: CASSEAREGVSNQPQHF. The DNA for the CDR3 is TGTGCCAGCAGTGAAGCGAGGGAGGGGGTTAGCAATCAGCCCCAGCATTTT.

This rearrangement joins TRBV7-2 to TRBJ2-7, with D perhaps matching TRBD2 (5 bases). Germline lookup yields CDR1 SGHTA and CDR2 FQGNSA. With 5 bases removed from V and 0 bases from J, the gap between germline ends came to 14 bases. The CDR3 contains 15 residues. This CDR3 reads CASSPTGVFSYEQYF. The CDR3 nucleotides are TGTGCCAGCAGCCCGACCGGGGTTTTCTCCTACGAGCAGTACTTC. Full variable domain (remainder filled in from reference TRBV7-2 and TRBJ2-7): GAGVSQSPSNKVTEKGKDVELRCDPISGHTALYWYRQSLGQGLEFLIYFQGNSAPDKSGLPSDRFSAERTGGSVSTLTIQRTQQEDSAVYLCASSPTGVFSYEQYFGPGTRLTVT.

The chain joins TRBV27 to TRBJ2-2; D perhaps matches TRBD2 (5 bases). V was shortened by 1 base and J by 6 bases, with 24 bases between the two germline ends. The germline V gene has CDR1 MNHEY and CDR2 SMNVEV (reference sequence). CDR3 length equals 19 residues. CDR3 bases: TGTGCCAGCAGTTTATATGGCACGGATGGGTCGACGGGGTCCGGGGAGCTGTTTTTT. The encoded protein is CASSLYGTDGSTGSGELFF.

The V call is TRBV6-4, the J call TRBJ1-5, with 8 bases matching TRBD1. After removal of 1 base from V and 10 bases from J, the junction contained 3 bases not matched to a gene. In germline, CDR1 is MRHNA, CDR2 SNTAGT. The CDR3 has 13 residues. The CDR3 bases are TGTGCCAGCAGTGACTTTCCAGGGGGCCCCCAGCATTTT. Protein: CASSDFPGGPQHF.

The gene calls are TRBV3-1 (or the pseudogene TRBV3-2) and TRBJ1-6; a possible D gene is TRBD1 (5 bases). This CDR3 is built from 13 residues. The germline V gene encodes CDR1 LGHDT and CDR2 YNNKEL (reference sequence). V dropped 0 bases and J dropped 14 bases, with 11 bases sitting between them. CDR3: CASSQDWGGALHF. For the CDR3, the DNA is TGTGCCAGCAGCCAAGATTGGGGGGGGGCCCTCCACTTT.

This clone was counted a single time. V gene TRBV18 combines with J gene TRBJ2-1; D is unresolved. V was shortened by 2 bases and J by 7 bases, with 9 bases between the two germline ends. Looked up from germline, CDR1 is KGHSH and CDR2 is LQKENI. This CDR3 is 13 amino acids long. The CDR3 loop reads CASSPSRANEQFF. CDR3 DNA sequence: TGTGCCAGCTCACCATCTAGAGCGAATGAGCAGTTCTTC.

This clone was observed a single time. V and J are TRBV11-2 and TRBJ1-5, with TRBD1 matching over 7 bases. CDR3 length: 15 amino acids. Per germline, CDR1 SGHAT and CDR2 FQNNGV. V shed 5 bases and J 7 bases; nucleotides not matched to a gene: 11. This CDR3 reads CASSPGTVGGQPQHF. DNA of the CDR3: TGTGCCAGCAGCCCGGGGACAGTAGGAGGCCAGCCCCAGCATTTT.

The chain recombines TRBV5-5 with TRBJ1-2; D gene uncertain. The V end was cut by 0 bases, the J end by 6 bases, with 9 bases between. Germline CDR1 and CDR2: SGHKS and YYEKEE (reference sequence). The CDR3 totals 13 residues. The CDR3 sequence is CASSLATRHGYTF. CDR3 nucleotide sequence: TGTGCCAGCAGCTTGGCGACACGCCATGGCTACACCTTC.

The J gene is TRBJ1-4, the V gene TRBV25-1, with 10 bases fitting TRBD1. Trimming at V came to 7 bases and at J to 12 bases, leaving 14 bases not matched to a gene. Germline assignment: CDR1 MGHDK and CDR2 SYGVNS. The CDR3 is 15 residues long. The CDR3 DNA is TGTGCCAGCACCCCAGCCGGGACAGGGGTGAAAGAACTGTTTTTT. This gives the protein CASTPAGTGVKELFF.

DNA for the CDR3: TGTGCCAGCAGCTTAATAGCGGATAACAATGAGCAGTTCTTC. It specifies CASSLIADNNEQFF. The V and J genes are TRBV7-2 and TRBJ2-1; D possibly corresponds to TRBD2 (6 bases). The length of the CDR3 is 14 residues. Trimming pared 2 bases from V and 5 bases from J, leaving 10 bases between. Germline V gene lookup returns CDR1 SGHTA and CDR2 FQGNSA.

The CDR3 nucleotides read TGTGCCAGCATCAGCGGGGGCGCATTCACAGATACGCAGTATTTT. Amino acids: CASISGGAFTDTQYF. The chain joins TRBV7-9 to TRBJ2-3; 8 nucleotides line up with TRBD2. Germline V gene data show CDR1 as SEHNR and CDR2 as FQNEAQ (reference sequence). CDR3 length equals 15 residues. Trimming cost V 7 bases and J 2 bases; bases outside gene matches: 8.

The genes are TRBV28 and TRBJ2-3; tentatively, D is TRBD2 (6 bases). There are 16 residues in the CDR3. Germline CDR1 reads MDHEN; CDR2 reads SYDVKM. V lost 2 bases to trimming and J lost 0 bases, with 12 bases between them. The CDR3 reads CASSLRKRASTDTQYF. CDR3 coding DNA: TGTGCCAGCAGTTTAAGGAAGCGGGCCAGCACAGATACGCAGTATTTT.